The 17 T cell receptor beta chains given below trace back to one sample, sequenced in a study of shared clonotypes between healthy human individuals. Measured with immunoSEQ multiplex PCR; TCRdb has only the in-frame clones, and not every one. The data show over a million clones, approximately 80% seen once. The sequenced sample was memory CD4+ T cells from PBMCs. Indicated subset: CD45RA-negative fraction. These TCRs come from a man in his late teens or twenties in good health. Some clones in this sample may be carry-over from other donors' samples.

V usage is TRBV7-2 and J usage is TRBJ2-4, with D unresolved. Deletions cut 6 bases from V and 7 bases from J, with 13 bases between. The CDR3 has 13 residues. Looked up from germline, CDR1 is SGHTA and CDR2 is FQGNSA. The CDR3 loop reads CASSTQEGNIQYF. The DNA for the CDR3 is TGTGCCAGCAGTACCCAGGAAGGGAACATTCAGTACTTC.

This clone was observed many times. V usage is TRBV10-3 and J usage is TRBJ1-1; TRBD1 matches at 7 bases. CDR3 length equals 13 residues. Trimming cost V 5 bases and J 4 bases; bases outside gene matches: 4. Germline V gene data show CDR1 as ENHRY and CDR2 as SYGVKD. The CDR3 region has the DNA TGTGCCATCAGTCCTCCAGGGGGCACTGAAGCTTTCTTT. It encodes CAISPPGGTEAFF.

This clone was found a few times. The genes are TRBV4-3 and TRBJ2-1; 11 positions agree with TRBD2. CDR3 length: 17 amino acids. Germline V gene sequence: CDR1 LGHNA, CDR2 YSLEER. The trim removed 2 bases at V and 3 bases at J, leaving 6 bases unmatched. Here the CDR3 reads CASSQSTTSGGYNEQFF. CDR3 nucleotide sequence: TGCGCCAGCAGCCAATCAACAACTAGCGGGGGCTACAATGAGCAGTTCTTC.

In this sample, this clone turned up once. The rearrangement links TRBV7-2 to TRBJ2-1; TRBD2 aligns across 11 bases. CDR3 length equals 18 residues. Germline trimming cut 5 bases from V and 5 bases from J; bases unmatched to any gene: 14. Germline CDR1 and CDR2: SGHTA and FQGNSA. Here the CDR3 reads CASSPIAGGPTYNNEQFF. As DNA, the CDR3 is TGTGCCAGCAGCCCAATAGCGGGAGGGCCGACCTATAACAATGAGCAGTTCTTC. Full variable domain (outside the CDR3, taken from reference TRBV7-2 and TRBJ2-1): GAGVSQSPSNKVTEKGKDVELRCDPISGHTALYWYRQSLGQGLEFLIYFQGNSAPDKSGLPSDRFSAERTGGSVSTLTIQRTQQEDSAVYLCASSPIAGGPTYNNEQFFGPGTRLTVL.

V and J are TRBV21-1 and TRBJ2-7; the table assigns TRBD2, which was not confirmed against the DNA. TRBV21-1 is a documented pseudogene. The CDR3 runs 17 residues. CDR3: CASSKASGGRWPYEQYF. CDR3 coding DNA: TGTGCCAGCAGCAAAGCATCGGGGGGGCGCTGGCCCTACGAGCAGTACTTC.

This clone has ten or more counts. V and J are TRBV4-1 and TRBJ1-1; a weak D match, TRBD1 (5 bases). V lost 8 bases and J lost 1, with 20 bases in between. Per the germline V gene, CDR1 is MGHRA and CDR2 is YSYEKL. CDR3 length: 16 residues. The CDR3: CASSEGPSTENTEAFF. DNA of the CDR3: TGCGCCAGCTCAGAGGGACCGTCCACGGAGAACACTGAAGCTTTCTTT.

About this clone: At the DNA level, this CDR3 is encoded by other sequences in the same sample as well. The chain combines TRBV7-3 with TRBJ2-2; no definite D call. The length of the CDR3 is 14 residues. V was cut by 2 bases and J by 0 bases, with 4 bases left in between. Germline CDR1 is SGHTA and CDR2 is FQGTGA. For the CDR3, the DNA is TGTGCCAGCAGCTTATTAGCGAACACCGGGGAGCTGTTTTTT. This codes for CASSLLANTGELFF.

V and J are TRBV7-2 and TRBJ2-5, with a weak D call TRBD2 (6 bases). CDR1 is SGHTA, CDR2 FQGNSA, per germline. There are 16 residues in the CDR3. The germline V and J ends were trimmed by 1 base and 4 bases, with 16 bases remaining between them. The CDR3 sequence is CASSLGGGGKGETQYF. CDR3 DNA sequence: TGTGCCAGCAGCTTAGGGGGTGGCGGGAAGGGAGAGACCCAGTACTTC.

This rearrangement joins TRBV11-2 to TRBJ1-2; 9 bases are shared with TRBD1. Trimming at V came to 5 bases and at J to 3 bases, leaving 7 bases not matched to a gene. The CDR3 spans 15 residues. Germline values: CDR1 SGHAT, CDR2 FQNNGV. Here the CDR3 reads CASSMGQGWDYGYTF. The CDR3 region has the DNA TGTGCCAGCAGCATGGGACAGGGTTGGGACTATGGCTACACCTTC.

The V and J genes are TRBV28 and TRBJ1-2; TRBD1 matches 7 bases. Trimming cost V 8 bases and J 2 bases; bases outside gene matches: 11. The germline V gene encodes CDR1 MDHEN and CDR2 SYDVKM. The CDR3 has 15 amino acids. The CDR3 DNA reads TGTGCCAGCCGAGCCGGGAGGGGGCCCAACTATGGCTACACCTTC. Its translation is CASRAGRGPNYGYTF.

This rearrangement joins TRBV5-1 to TRBJ2-2, with 7 bases that match TRBD1. Germline V gene data show CDR1 as SGHRS and CDR2 as YFSETQ. Trimming removed 0 bases from V and 7 bases from J; junction bases left unmatched: 6. The CDR3 consists of 15 residues. CDR3 region: CASSLDRGFYGELFF. DNA for the CDR3: TGCGCCAGCAGCTTGGACAGGGGATTTTACGGGGAGCTGTTTTTT.

The chain recombines TRBV7-2 with TRBJ2-3; no clear D. This CDR3 is 12 amino acids long. Germline V lookup: CDR1 SGHTA, CDR2 FQGNSA. Trimming left V 2 bases short and J 7 bases short, with 7 bases between. This chain's CDR3 is CASSLQVNTQYF. CDR3 nucleotide sequence: TGTGCCAGCAGCTTACAGGTGAATACGCAGTATTTT.

The V and J genes are TRBV5-4 and TRBJ2-2; 8 nucleotides align to TRBD2. CDR3 length equals 15 residues. CDR1 and CDR2 (germline): SGHNT, YYREEE (reference sequence). Losses at the gene ends were 1 base for V and 4 bases for J; bases not matched to a gene: 3. The CDR3 protein is CASSLKAGGTGELFF. For the CDR3, the DNA is TGTGCCAGCAGCTTGAAGGCGGGAGGCACCGGGGAGCTGTTTTTT.

The rearrangement joins TRBV5-4 to TRBJ1-2; no clear D gene. The CDR3 length is 14 residues. Germline assignment: CDR1 SGHNT and CDR2 YYREEE (reference sequence). The V end lost 3 bases, the J end lost 1 base, and 10 bases lay between the germline ends. Here the CDR3 reads CASSSEPVNYGYTF. In DNA, the CDR3 is TGTGCCAGCAGCTCAGAGCCGGTTAACTATGGCTACACCTTC.

J is TRBJ2-1 and V is TRBV6-5; D perhaps matches TRBD2 (6 bases). The germline gives CDR1 MNHEY, CDR2 SVGAGI. Trimming removed 5 bases at V and 14 bases at J, with 22 bases between. The CDR3 extends over 14 amino acids. The CDR3 region is CASSAGLNRVVEFF. In DNA form, the CDR3 reads TGTGCCAGCAGTGCCGGACTAAACAGAGTTGTGGAGTTCTTC.

The chain couples TRBV5-4 to TRBJ1-1; D is possibly TRBD1 (5 bases). This CDR3 comprises 15 residues. Trimming cost V 0 bases and J 1 base, with 10 bases left between them. The germline V gene encodes CDR1 SGHNT and CDR2 YYREEE (reference sequence). As DNA, the CDR3 is TGTGCCAGCAGCTTGGGGGGCGGAACGAACACTGAAGCTTTCTTT. Protein sequence: CASSLGGGTNTEAFF.

At least ten counts were recorded for this clone. The rearrangement joins TRBV30 to TRBJ2-2; 8 bases fit TRBD2. The trim removed 0 bases at V and 4 bases at J, leaving 4 bases unmatched. The CDR3 consists of 15 residues. Germline V gives CDR1 GTSNPN, CDR2 SVGIG (reference sequence). DNA of the CDR3: TGTGCCTGGAGTGTGAGCGGGAGACCCACCGGGGAGCTGTTTTTT. It codes for CAWSVSGRPTGELFF.